This TCR beta chain emerged from a study of blood T cell repertoires in COVID-19. Overall study context: Researchers got acute and convalescent COVID-19 samples from the United States, Italy and Spain. PBMCs, B-cell-depleted T cells, or T cells provided the cDNA or gDNA that made up the material.

This CDR3 region has 17 residues. V shed 3 bases, J shed 5 bases, and the junction held 17 bases outside the gene matches. Germline loops: CDR1 GTSNPN, CDR2 SVGIG (reference sequence). Original processing methods: Amplification with reference gene primers provided the estimates of nucleated cell counts. Sequencing used immunoSEQ multiplex PCR; TCRdb keeps in-frame clones, though not all of them. Clone size and the V and J calls come from that table; the DNA yielded D and trimming. This sample carries about 80,000 clones, about nine tenths of them seen once, and the ten largest clones take 6% to 7.5%.

The sequenced sample consisted of peripheral blood. This chain links TRBV30 with TRBJ2-5; TRBD2 aligns across 8 bases. This clonotype was sampled from a woman older than 75 with acute or convalescent COVID-19. The CDR3 coding sequence is TGTGCCTGGAGCCATTCCCCGGTTGGACTAGCCGCGGAGACCCAGTACTTC. Translating it yields CAWSHSPVGLAAETQYF.